This is a list of T cell receptor beta chains from one sample in a study of neurological immune-mediated disorders. In TCRdb, the 5' RACE reads were re-called with MiXCR into one record per CDR3 protein. The table includes almost 30,000 distinct CDR3 sequences, about 12% detected once. The sample was PBMCs. These receptors came from a woman in her sixties or seventies in good health. CDR3s include the opening cysteine and the closing phenylalanine or tryptophan. Fields, in order: J gene, D gene, clone size, V gene, CDR3 DNA, CDR3 protein. D genes are given only for firm matches. Where a row states a size, it is once, few, many or the class of an expanded clone; other rows omit it.

TRBJ1-4 TRBD1 NA TRBV5-1 TGCGCCAGCAGTGGAGGGACAGCGTATAATGAAAAACTGTTTTTT CASSGGTAYNEKLFF
TRBJ2-2 NA many TRBV5-1 TGCGCCAGCAGCTTGGAGGGGTCGAACACCGGGGAGCTGTTTTTT CASSLEGSNTGELFF
TRBJ1-1 NA many TRBV10-2 TGCGCCAGCAGTTTAGGGACGAGTGAAGCTTTCTTT CASSLGTSEAFF
TRBJ1-1 NA many TRBV11-1 TGTGCCAGCAGCTCGAGGGCAGATAACACTGAAGCTTTCTTT CASSSRADNTEAFF
TRBJ2-1 NA many TRBV7-9 TGTGCCACCCTTACCGGGGGGCTGAACTCCTACAATGAGCAGTTCTTC CATLTGGLNSYNEQFF
TRBJ2-5 TRBD1 NA TRBV7-9 TGTGCCAGCAGCTTAGGGGCTTCGACAGGGCAAGAGACCCAGTACTTC CASSLGASTGQETQYF
TRBJ2-3 TRBD2 many TRBV7-9 TGTGCCAGCAGCTTAGGCGCGGGGGACGGCACAGATACGCAGTATTTT CASSLGAGDGTDTQYF
TRBJ1-1 NA many TRBV10-3 TGTGCCATCAGTGAGTGGCAGATGGAAGCTTTCTTT CAISEWQMEAFF
TRBJ2-7 NA many TRBV18 TGTGCCAGCTCACCGGCTGCTGGCGAGCAGTACTTC CASSPAAGEQYF
TRBJ1-2 TRBD1 NA TRBV27 TGTGCCAGCAGTTCGCTAGGGACAGGGGGCGAACGACACTATGGCTACACCTTC CASSSLGTGGERHYGYTF
TRBJ2-3 TRBD2 many TRBV4-3 TGCGCCAGCAGCCAAGTCGGGACTACCCCCCCAGATACGCAGTATTTT CASSQVGTTPPDTQYF
TRBJ2-7 TRBD1 many TRBV4-1 TGCGCCAGAACAGGGGTTATGAACGAGCAGTACTTC CARTGVMNEQYF
TRBJ1-5 NA many TRBV7-2 TGTGCCAGCAGCTTAACAGGGACATATAGCAATCAGCCCCAGCATTTT CASSLTGTYSNQPQHF
TRBJ2-1 NA many TRBV20-1 TGCAGTGCTCTAACCCAGGGCAGAGTATACAATGAGCAGTTCTTC CSALTQGRVYNEQFF
TRBJ2-2 NA few TRBV7-7 TGTGCCAGCAGCTTAAACGAGGGGGGCCTCAACACCGGGGAGCTGTTTTTT CASSLNEGGLNTGELFF
TRBJ2-1 NA many TRBV5-1 TGCGCCAGCAGCTTGGCTGGCAGCTCCTACAATGAGCAGTTCTTC CASSLAGSSYNEQFF
TRBJ2-3 TRBD2 many TRBV5-1 TGCGCCAGCAGCTTTAGGGCGGGGGAAACAGATACGCAGTATTTT CASSFRAGETDTQYF
TRBJ2-3 TRBD2 many TRBV20-1 TGCAGTGCTAGAGATCCGGGAGCGGGGGGGCCTTTCGGGACAGATACGCAGTATTTT CSARDPGAGGPFGTDTQYF
TRBJ1-2 TRBD1 many TRBV4-1 TGCGCCAGCAGCCAAGGGACAGGGAAATATGGCTACACCTTC CASSQGTGKYGYTF
TRBJ1-5 NA many TRBV3-1 TGTGCCAGCAGCCAAGATATGGGTCGTCAGCCCCAGCATTTT CASSQDMGRQPQHF
TRBJ1-4 TRBD1 NA TRBV19 TGTGCCAGTCGTGACAGGGATCGCGAAAAACTGTTTTTT CASRDRDREKLFF
TRBJ2-1 TRBD2 many TRBV7-2 TGTGCCAGCAGCTTCTCTAGCGGGGGGGCCGGTCAATTCTTC CASSFSSGGAGQFF
TRBJ2-7 NA many TRBV5-1 TGCGCCAGCAGCTTTGAGGGCTACGAGCAGTACTTC CASSFEGYEQYF
TRBJ1-2 NA medium-sized TRBV9 TGTGCCAGCAGCGCGACCCTGGACAGAGCTAACTATGGCTACACCTTC CASSATLDRANYGYTF
TRBJ2-6 TRBD1 many TRBV9 TGTGCCAGCAGCGTAGCGGAGGCAGGGGGCCTCTCTGGGGCCAACGTCCTGACTTTC CASSVAEAGGLSGANVLTF
TRBJ1-5 TRBD1 many TRBV20-1 TGCAGTGCCCAACCGATTACAGGGGACAGCAATCAGCCCCAGCATTTT CSAQPITGDSNQPQHF
TRBJ2-3 TRBD2 many TRBV29-1 TGCAGCGTCCTAGCGGGGATCACCACAGATACGCAGTATTTT CSVLAGITTDTQYF
TRBJ1-6 NA many TRBV9 TGTGCCAGCAGCGTAGGCAAGGGGCAGAATAATTCACCCCTCCACTTT CASSVGKGQNNSPLHF
TRBJ2-3 TRBD2 medium-sized TRBV5-1 TGCGCCAGCAGCCCCGCTTGGGCGGGGGTCACAGATACGCAGTATTTT CASSPAWAGVTDTQYF
TRBJ1-2 TRBD1 many TRBV6-6 TGTGCCAGCACTAAGGGGGCATATGGCTACACCTTC CASTKGAYGYTF
TRBJ2-7 NA many TRBV4-1 TGCGCCAGCAGCCAAGTTAAGGGCTACGAGCAGTACTTC CASSQVKGYEQYF